The clone carrying this T cell receptor (beta chain) was seen a handful of times. The target antigen is unknown. TCRdb itself ran the reads through MiXCR, one entry per CDR3 protein. There are about 400,000 distinct CDR3 sequences in the sample; 18% occur only once, and approximately 8% lies in the top ten. The sample belongs to a study of T cell repertoires in cytomegalovirus infection. The wider study: Public TCR beta signature analysis indicated the presence of both CMV infection and matching HLA type.

Regarding the study as a whole: Pooled public TCR beta family frequency picked out CMV carriers with the relevant HLA. In two of eight donors, the top clonotype was HLA-C-restricted CMV-specific.

Germline V lookup: CDR1 DFQATT, CDR2 SNEGSKA (reference sequence). The CDR3 runs 19 residues. With 1 base clipped from V and 8 bases from J, the junction kept 20 bases outside the gene matches. The sample taken for sequencing was PBMCs. The genes are TRBV20-1 and TRBJ1-4, with TRBD1 matching over 9 bases. This clonotype originated in a human donor in good health (CMV status not recorded). Some clones in this sample may be carry-over from other donors' samples. The CDR3 coding sequence is TGCAGTGCTAGAGGTCCGATAGGGGACAGGGTCTTCGTCGGGGAAAAACTGTTTTTT. Encoded protein: CSARGPIGDRVFVGEKLFF.